The source of this TCR beta chain is a study of T cell changes during pregnancy in multiple sclerosis. The table came from immunoSEQ multiplex PCR; TCRdb's copy has only in-frame clones and leaves some out. The sample includes about 85,000 clones, 90% to 95% of them seen just once. This specimen consisted of peripheral blood, obtained in the first trimester of pregnancy. The clonotype originates from a female donor with multiple sclerosis, enrolled in a pregnancy study.

The CDR3 nucleotides read TGTGCCAGCAGCCCAAATGCGTGGCGGGGGAGGACAGATACGCAGTATTTT. Translated, it gives CASSPNAWRGRTDTQYF. The V call is TRBV7-6, the J call TRBJ2-3; TRBD2 aligns across 7 bases. V was clipped by 5 bases and J by 3 bases; unmatched bases: 14. CDR1 and CDR2 from the germline V gene are SGHVS and FNYEAQ. This CDR3 contains 17 residues.